The 19 T cell receptor beta chains below come from one sample, sequenced in a study of blood T cell repertoires in COVID-19. Clones were sequenced by immunoSEQ multiplex PCR, and TCRdb holds only the in-frame ones, with some missing. Among 130,000 to 150,000 clones listed, 84% were seen once. Sequencing used PBMCs or T cells enriched from blood (not recorded which). The receptors shown here come from a woman between 45 and 65 years old who had been exposed to COVID-19.

The rearrangement links TRBV19 to TRBJ2-7; 12 nucleotides line up with TRBD2. Trimming removed 1 base from V and 1 base from J; junction bases left unmatched: 8. Germline CDR1 is LNHDA and CDR2 is SQIVND (reference sequence). This CDR3 is 18 amino acids long. The CDR3: CASSIGPLLAGGSYEQYF. In DNA, the CDR3 is TGTGCCAGTAGTATAGGCCCCCTTCTAGCGGGAGGGTCCTACGAGCAGTACTTC.

The chain is built from TRBV12-3 or TRBV12-4 and TRBJ2-1, with 12 positions matching TRBD2. The CDR3 spans 13 residues. V was clipped by 7 bases and J by 8 bases; unmatched bases: 3. CDR3 region: CASKTSGSYEQFF. The CDR3 DNA follows: TGTGCCAGCAAGACTAGCGGGAGCTATGAGCAGTTCTTC.

This clone was detected a few times. This chain connects TRBV18 to TRBJ1-5; D unclear. Germline values: CDR1 KGHSH, CDR2 LQKENI. The CDR3 is 13 amino acids. V was clipped by 6 bases and J by 1 base, with 7 bases between them. The CDR3 sequence is CASSPESNQPQHF. The DNA of the CDR3 is TGTGCCAGCTCCCCAGAGAGCAATCAGCCCCAGCATTTT. The whole variable domain, remainder taken from reference TRBV18 and TRBJ1-5, is NAGVMQNPRHLVRRRGQEARLRCSPMKGHSHVYWYRQLPEEGLKFMVYLQKENIIDESGMPKERFSAEFPKEGPSILRIQQVVRGDSAAYFCASSPESNQPQHFGDGTRLSIL.

This sequence joins TRBV3-1 (or the pseudogene TRBV3-2) and TRBJ2-1, with TRBD2 identical over 11 bases. The CDR3 length is 17 residues. Germline V lookup: CDR1 LGHDT, CDR2 YNNKEL (reference sequence). V lost 4 bases, J lost 5 bases, and 10 bases stayed unmatched. The CDR3 coding sequence is TGTGCCAGCAGCCCGCTCCGACTAGCGGGGCACCACAATGAGCAGTTCTTC. Its protein product is CASSPLRLAGHHNEQFF.

The rearrangement joins TRBV11-3 to TRBJ2-1; D may be TRBD2 (5 bases). V dropped 1 base and J dropped 0 bases, with 7 bases sitting between them. The V gene's germline CDR1 is SGHNT and CDR2 YENEEA. This CDR3 region has 15 residues. CDR3 residues: CASSLAGSSYNEQFF. The CDR3 bases are TGTGCCAGCAGCTTAGCGGGGAGCTCCTACAATGAGCAGTTCTTC.

The genes are TRBV6-2 or TRBV6-3 and TRBJ2-1; TRBD2 agrees at 10 bases. The CDR3 covers 19 residues. V lost 5 bases, J lost 0 bases, and 13 bases stayed unmatched. Germline lookup yields CDR1 MNHEY and CDR2 SVGEGT. The CDR3, as DNA: TGTGCCAGCAGTCCCCCTACTAGCGGGAAAGATAGCTCCTACAATGAGCAGTTCTTC. It codes for CASSPPTSGKDSSYNEQFF.

The V and J genes are TRBV23-1 and TRBJ1-4; D call uncertain. TRBV23-1 is an ORF, with its function uncertain. Trimming removed 2 bases from V and 5 bases from J, with 9 bases in between. The CDR3 runs to 14 residues. DNA for the CDR3: TGCGCCAGCAGTCAAGAAGAGGCGAATGAAAAACTGTTTTTT. This gives the protein CASSQEEANEKLFF.

The J gene is TRBJ2-3, the V gene TRBV10-3; TRBD1 agrees at 8 bases. The CDR3 runs 15 residues. Trimming took 8 bases from V and 6 from J; bases not matched to a gene: 13. Germline V lookup: CDR1 ENHRY, CDR2 SYGVKD. The CDR3 DNA is TGTGCCATCGGCGCTAGACAGGGGACCGGGGATACGCAGTATTTT. Its protein is CAIGARQGTGDTQYF.

This clone was seen only a few times. V and J are TRBV10-2 and TRBJ2-1; 8 bases align to TRBD2. Germline assignment: CDR1 WSHSY and CDR2 SAAADI. Losses at the gene ends were 5 bases for V and 7 bases for J; bases not matched to a gene: 4. The CDR3 is 13 amino acids. CDR3 loop: CASSLGGGNEQFF. CDR3 in DNA: TGCGCCAGCAGTTTAGGCGGGGGGAATGAGCAGTTCTTC.

V usage is TRBV18 and J usage is TRBJ1-3; D is ambiguous. The CDR3 has 15 amino acids. The V and J ends lost 3 bases and 2 bases respectively, with 11 bases between them. Per germline, CDR1 KGHSH and CDR2 LQKENI. The CDR3 nucleotides read TGTGCCAGCTCACCGCGGGAGGTCCCTGGAAACACCATATATTTT. Its protein is CASSPREVPGNTIYF.

This clone was seen just once. The V call is TRBV27, the J call TRBJ1-1; D is perhaps TRBD1 (6 bases). Per germline, CDR1 MNHEY and CDR2 SMNVEV (reference sequence). V was clipped by 6 bases and J by 0 bases, with 11 bases between them. CDR3 length: 14 residues. The CDR3 is CASRYQGMNTEAFF. The CDR3 nucleotides read TGTGCCAGCAGATATCAGGGGATGAACACTGAAGCTTTCTTT.

The J gene is TRBJ1-6, the V gene TRBV6-5; the D is unclear. The CDR3 is 14 residues long. The germline CDR1 and CDR2 sequences are MNHEY and SVGAGI. The V and J ends lost 8 bases and 1 base respectively, with 9 bases between them. As DNA, the CDR3 is TGTGCCAGCCGAGGGTTGTCCTATAATTCACCCCTCCACTTT. This codes for CASRGLSYNSPLHF.

The chain combines TRBV19 with TRBJ2-2, with 8 bases identical to TRBD1. Germline CDR1 and CDR2: LNHDA and SQIVND (reference sequence). The V and J ends lost 11 bases and 6 bases, in that order; junction bases with no gene match: 11. The CDR3 is made up of 14 amino acids. DNA for the CDR3: TGTGCCTGCAGCGGACAGGGAATTTCCGGGGAGCTGTTTTTT. Encoded protein: CACSGQGISGELFF. The full variable domain, its missing parts supplied by reference TRBV19 and TRBJ2-2, is DGGITQSPKYLFRKEGQNVTLSCEQNLNHDAMYWYRQDPGQGLRLIYYSQIVNDFQKGDIAEGYSVSREKKESFPLTVTSAQKNPTAFYLCACSGQGISGELFFGEGSRLTVL.

This sequence joins TRBV11-2 and TRBJ1-5; D is perhaps TRBD1 (6 bases). V was cut by 5 bases and J by 4 bases, with 15 bases left in between. CDR1 and CDR2 (germline): SGHAT, FQNNGV. This CDR3 spans 15 amino acids. As DNA, the CDR3 is TGTGCCAGCAGCCTTGGTACAGGGTCGAATCAGCCCCAGCATTTT. It yields the protein CASSLGTGSNQPQHF. Full variable domain (rest looked up from reference TRBV11-2 and TRBJ1-5): EAGVAQSPRYKIIEKRQSVAFWCNPISGHATLYWYQQILGQGPKLLIQFQNNGVVDDSQLPKDRFSAERLKGVDSTLKIQPAKLEDSAVYLCASSLGTGSNQPQHFGDGTRLSIL.

The V call is TRBV18, the J call TRBJ1-1; D remains unclear. Trimming cost V 2 bases and J 2 bases, with 12 bases left between them. Germline assignment: CDR1 KGHSH and CDR2 LQKENI. The CDR3 extends over 15 amino acids. The CDR3 loop is CASSPLRQINTEAFF. CDR3 in DNA: TGTGCCAGCTCACCATTGCGGCAGATCAACACTGAAGCTTTCTTT.

The genes are TRBV7-9 and TRBJ1-6, with 7 bases lining up with TRBD1. With V trimmed by 5 bases and J by 0 bases, 4 bases remained unmatched. Germline loops: CDR1 SEHNR, CDR2 FQNEAQ (reference sequence). The CDR3 covers 16 residues. The DNA of the CDR3 is TGTGCCAGCAGCCTGGGACAGAGCTCCTATAATTCACCCCTCCACTTT. Its protein is CASSLGQSSYNSPLHF.

This rearrangement joins TRBV5-4 to TRBJ2-2; 12 bases are a match to TRBD1. Germline V gives CDR1 SGHNT, CDR2 YYREEE (reference sequence). Losses at the gene ends were 7 bases for V and 6 bases for J; bases not matched to a gene: 7. The CDR3 totals 15 residues. The CDR3 protein is CASSGTGGFAGELFF. Written as DNA, the CDR3 is TGTGCCAGCTCCGGGACAGGGGGCTTCGCCGGGGAGCTGTTTTTT.

The chain is built from TRBV14 and TRBJ2-3; perhaps TRBD1 as D (6 bases). The ends were cut back, 3 bases at V and 8 bases at J, with 15 bases in the middle. CDR3 size: 14 residues. Germline V gives CDR1 SGHDN, CDR2 FVKESK. The CDR3 protein is CASSQVGRGGTQYF. The CDR3 region has the DNA TGTGCCAGCAGCCAGGTGGGACGAGGGGGTACGCAGTATTTT.

V gene TRBV6-6 combines with J gene TRBJ1-5; TRBD1 aligns across 9 bases. Germline V gene sequence: CDR1 MNHNY, CDR2 SVGAGI (reference sequence). V shed 5 bases, J shed 0 bases, and the junction held 14 bases outside the gene matches. The CDR3 extends over 19 amino acids. The DNA for the CDR3 is TGTGCCAGCAGTCGCATAACAGGGGGCTGGGGGTATAGCAATCAGCCCCAGCATTTT. Translated: CASSRITGGWGYSNQPQHF.